Listed below are T cell receptor beta chains from one sample, sequenced in a study of T-cell reconstitution after alpha-beta-depleted transplantation in children. A single record per CDR3 protein comes from TCRdb applying MiXCR to the PCR reads. The sample lists 200,000 to 300,000 distinct CDR3 sequences; 12% were seen once. Sequenced here: PBMCs from the stem cell graft donor, sampled from the stem cell graft. These receptors were collected from a human donor who donated a stem cell graft to a child with acute lymphoblastic leukemia. Both conserved end residues are part of each CDR3. Each record gives: D gene, clone size, J gene, V gene, CDR3 protein, CDR3 DNA. A D gene is named only where the DNA matches it firmly. Clone size is stated in some rows and not others, as once, few, many or a class when expanded.

D gene: NA; clone size: few; J gene: TRBJ1-2; V gene: TRBV7-2; CDR3 protein: CASSLMPAPDGYTF; CDR3 DNA: TGTGCCAGCAGCTTAATGCCCGCCCCGGATGGCTACACCTTC
D gene: TRBD2; clone size: few; J gene: TRBJ2-3; V gene: TRBV7-9; CDR3 protein: CASSLGVAGGSTDTQYF; CDR3 DNA: TGTGCCAGCAGCTTAGGGGTAGCGGGGGGAAGCACAGATACGCAGTATTTT
D gene: NA; clone size: NA; J gene: TRBJ2-7; V gene: TRBV6-5; CDR3 protein: CASSYGQGYGQYF; CDR3 DNA: TGTGCCAGCAGTTACGGGCAGGGCTACGGGCAGTACTTC
D gene: NA; clone size: many; J gene: TRBJ2-7; V gene: TRBV4-3; CDR3 protein: CASSQGLEVYEQYF; CDR3 DNA: TGCGCCAGCAGCCAAGGACTAGAAGTCTACGAGCAGTACTTC
D gene: TRBD2; clone size: many; J gene: TRBJ2-5; V gene: TRBV20-1; CDR3 protein: CSADRLAANQETQYF; CDR3 DNA: TGCAGTGCTGACAGACTAGCGGCTAACCAAGAGACCCAGTACTTC
D gene: TRBD1; clone size: many; J gene: TRBJ2-1; V gene: TRBV4-3; CDR3 protein: CASSQDRQGAIF; CDR3 DNA: TGCGCCAGCAGCCAAGATCGACAGGGGGCAATCTTC
D gene: NA; clone size: many; J gene: TRBJ2-4; V gene: TRBV20-1; CDR3 protein: CSATLSGRGNIQYF; CDR3 DNA: TGCAGTGCTACCCTAAGCGGCAGGGGAAACATTCAGTACTTC
D gene: NA; clone size: many; J gene: TRBJ2-7; V gene: TRBV20-1; CDR3 protein: CSPRTTYEQYF; CDR3 DNA: TGCAGTCCTAGGACAACCTACGAGCAGTACTTC
D gene: NA; clone size: few; J gene: TRBJ1-1; V gene: TRBV7-2; CDR3 protein: CASSLNALGGTEAFF; CDR3 DNA: TGTGCCAGCAGCTTAAACGCCTTGGGGGGGACTGAAGCTTTCTTT
D gene: NA; clone size: NA; J gene: TRBJ2-2; V gene: TRBV5-4; CDR3 protein: CASSYLTRNTGELFF; CDR3 DNA: TGTGCCAGCAGCTATCTCACCCGGAACACCGGGGAGCTGTTTTTT
D gene: NA; clone size: many; J gene: TRBJ2-4; V gene: TRBV4-2; CDR3 protein: CASSRRRLNPTDVKNIQYF; CDR3 DNA: TGTGCCAGCAGCCGACGACGTCTAAACCCTACGGATGTCAAAAACATTCAGTACTTC
D gene: TRBD2; clone size: many; J gene: TRBJ2-1; V gene: TRBV20-1; CDR3 protein: CSARDLRTSGHSYNEQFF; CDR3 DNA: TGCAGTGCTAGAGATTTGCGGACTAGCGGGCACTCCTACAATGAGCAGTTCTTC
D gene: NA; clone size: many; J gene: TRBJ2-3; V gene: TRBV3-1; CDR3 protein: CASSLEGYTQYF; CDR3 DNA: TGTGCCAGCAGCCTAGAAGGGTATACGCAGTATTTT
D gene: NA; clone size: NA; J gene: TRBJ1-3; V gene: TRBV12-3/TRBV12-4; CDR3 protein: CTSSFKFSAGASSGNTIYF; CDR3 DNA: TGTACCAGCAGTTTCAAGTTCTCCGCGGGAGCAAGCTCAGGAAACACCATATATTTT
D gene: NA; clone size: NA; J gene: TRBJ1-2; V gene: TRBV3-1; CDR3 protein: CASSQVFPDLYYGYTF; CDR3 DNA: TGTGCCAGCAGCCAAGTCTTTCCAGACCTATACTATGGCTACACCTTC
D gene: NA; clone size: many; J gene: TRBJ1-6; V gene: TRBV20-1; CDR3 protein: CSAEGNSPLHF; CDR3 DNA: TGCAGTGCAGAGGGGAATTCACCCCTCCACTTT
D gene: TRBD2; clone size: many; J gene: TRBJ2-2; V gene: TRBV12-3/TRBV12-4; CDR3 protein: CASSFPGGWAGELFF; CDR3 DNA: TGTGCCAGCAGTTTCCCGGGGGGGTGGGCCGGGGAGCTGTTTTTT
D gene: NA; clone size: many; J gene: TRBJ1-5; V gene: TRBV7-2; CDR3 protein: CASSLRVNQPQHF; CDR3 DNA: TGTGCCAGCAGCTTGAGGGTGAATCAGCCCCAGCATTTT
D gene: NA; clone size: many; J gene: TRBJ2-7; V gene: TRBV5-1; CDR3 protein: CASTLGSGPSYEQYF; CDR3 DNA: TGCGCCAGCACCCTAGGGAGCGGACCCTCCTACGAGCAGTACTTC
D gene: NA; clone size: many; J gene: TRBJ2-5; V gene: TRBV6-2/TRBV6-3; CDR3 protein: CASSDRTGETQYF; CDR3 DNA: TGTGCCAGCAGTGACCGCACGGGAGAGACCCAGTACTTC
D gene: NA; clone size: many; J gene: TRBJ2-7; V gene: TRBV12-3/TRBV12-4; CDR3 protein: CASSEQRVAYEQYF; CDR3 DNA: TGTGCCAGCAGTGAGCAGCGGGTGGCCTACGAGCAGTACTTC
D gene: NA; clone size: many; J gene: TRBJ2-1; V gene: TRBV29-1; CDR3 protein: CSVGLLGRTAKSEQFF; CDR3 DNA: TGCAGCGTTGGTTTGCTTGGTAGGACCGCTAAAAGCGAGCAGTTCTTC
D gene: NA; clone size: NA; J gene: TRBJ2-7; V gene: TRBV4-2; CDR3 protein: CASGPGLLLYEQYF; CDR3 DNA: TGTGCCAGCGGCCCTGGCCTCCTTCTCTACGAGCAGTACTTC
D gene: NA; clone size: many; J gene: TRBJ2-3; V gene: TRBV5-4; CDR3 protein: CASSGRVTDTQYF; CDR3 DNA: TGTGCCAGCAGCGGCCGGGTAACAGATACGCAGTATTTT
D gene: TRBD2; clone size: NA; J gene: TRBJ2-2; V gene: TRBV7-2; CDR3 protein: CASSAIGAGAPGELFF; CDR3 DNA: TGTGCCAGCAGCGCTATTGGGGCGGGAGCCCCGGGGGAGCTGTTTTTT
D gene: NA; clone size: many; J gene: TRBJ2-5; V gene: TRBV5-4; CDR3 protein: CASSLGARETQYF; CDR3 DNA: TGTGCCAGCAGCTTAGGAGCGAGAGAGACCCAGTACTTC
D gene: TRBD1; clone size: few; J gene: TRBJ2-7; V gene: TRBV30; CDR3 protein: CAWSVGDRGLPIIGQYF; CDR3 DNA: TGTGCCTGGAGCGTCGGGGACAGGGGGCTTCCTATTATTGGGCAGTACTTC
D gene: TRBD1; clone size: many; J gene: TRBJ2-3; V gene: TRBV29-1; CDR3 protein: CSVGDRGDTQYF; CDR3 DNA: TGCAGCGTCGGGGACAGGGGAGATACGCAGTATTTT
D gene: NA; clone size: many; J gene: TRBJ2-5; V gene: TRBV9; CDR3 protein: CASSVVGEETQYF; CDR3 DNA: TGTGCCAGCAGCGTAGTGGGGGAAGAGACCCAGTACTTC
D gene: NA; clone size: many; J gene: TRBJ2-5; V gene: TRBV29-1; CDR3 protein: CSVVGRQETQYF; CDR3 DNA: TGCAGCGTTGTGGGACGGCAAGAGACCCAGTACTTC
D gene: NA; clone size: many; J gene: TRBJ1-5; V gene: TRBV27; CDR3 protein: CASSFRDKNQPQHF; CDR3 DNA: TGTGCCAGCAGTTTCCGGGACAAAAATCAGCCCCAGCATTTT
D gene: NA; clone size: many; J gene: TRBJ2-1; V gene: TRBV6-4; CDR3 protein: CASSDSFTSYNEQFF; CDR3 DNA: TGTGCCAGCAGTGACTCTTTTACCTCCTACAATGAGCAGTTCTTC
D gene: NA; clone size: NA; J gene: TRBJ2-7; V gene: TRBV11-1; CDR3 protein: CASSLAGQIYEQYF; CDR3 DNA: TGTGCCAGCAGCTTAGCAGGCCAGATCTACGAGCAGTACTTC
D gene: NA; clone size: NA; J gene: TRBJ2-7; V gene: TRBV7-9; CDR3 protein: CAITRVSSYEQYF; CDR3 DNA: TGTGCCATCACCCGGGTTAGCTCCTACGAGCAGTACTTC
D gene: NA; clone size: many; J gene: TRBJ1-3; V gene: TRBV29-1; CDR3 protein: CSVGLMGGGNTIYF; CDR3 DNA: TGCAGCGTTGGCTTGATGGGCGGAGGAAACACCATATATTTT
D gene: NA; clone size: many; J gene: TRBJ2-7; V gene: TRBV6-1; CDR3 protein: CASSPRGATSYEQYF; CDR3 DNA: TGTGCCAGCAGTCCAAGGGGCGCCACCTCCTACGAGCAGTACTTC
D gene: TRBD2; clone size: many; J gene: TRBJ2-2; V gene: TRBV7-2; CDR3 protein: CASSRLARVPGELFF; CDR3 DNA: TGTGCCAGCAGCCGACTAGCGCGGGTCCCCGGGGAGCTGTTTTTT
D gene: NA; clone size: many; J gene: TRBJ2-4; V gene: TRBV28; CDR3 protein: CASSPPGPKNIQYF; CDR3 DNA: TGTGCCAGCAGTCCCCCGGGCCCGAAAAACATTCAGTACTTC
D gene: NA; clone size: many; J gene: TRBJ2-1; V gene: TRBV20-1; CDR3 protein: CSARAAYRSGTHYNEQFF; CDR3 DNA: TGCAGTGCTAGAGCGGCCTACCGATCCGGGACCCACTACAATGAGCAGTTCTTC
D gene: TRBD1; clone size: many; J gene: TRBJ1-1; V gene: TRBV28; CDR3 protein: CASSLGRGITEAFF; CDR3 DNA: TGTGCCAGCAGTTTGGGCAGGGGGATCACTGAAGCTTTCTTT
D gene: TRBD1; clone size: many; J gene: TRBJ2-7; V gene: TRBV18; CDR3 protein: CASSLQGTHEQYF; CDR3 DNA: TGTGCCAGCTCGCTACAGGGGACCCACGAGCAGTACTTC
D gene: NA; clone size: many; J gene: TRBJ2-1; V gene: TRBV28; CDR3 protein: CASSPPWIRPRSYNEQFF; CDR3 DNA: TGTGCCAGCAGTCCCCCGTGGATCCGACCCCGCTCCTACAATGAGCAGTTCTTC
D gene: NA; clone size: many; J gene: TRBJ1-1; V gene: TRBV12-3/TRBV12-4; CDR3 protein: CASSFISSELRGKAFF; CDR3 DNA: TGTGCCAGCAGTTTCATTAGTTCGGAGCTAAGGGGTAAAGCTTTCTTT
D gene: NA; clone size: many; J gene: TRBJ1-2; V gene: TRBV29-1; CDR3 protein: CSVEDRWKGDYGYTF; CDR3 DNA: TGCAGCGTTGAAGATAGATGGAAAGGGGACTATGGCTACACCTTC
D gene: NA; clone size: many; J gene: TRBJ2-1; V gene: TRBV29-1; CDR3 protein: CSVPGPRSYNEQFF; CDR3 DNA: TGCAGCGTTCCGGGACCAAGGTCCTACAATGAGCAGTTCTTC
D gene: TRBD1; clone size: many; J gene: TRBJ1-1; V gene: TRBV7-9; CDR3 protein: CASSRTGPRGNTEAFF; CDR3 DNA: TGTGCCAGCAGCCGGACAGGCCCTAGAGGGAACACTGAAGCTTTCTTT
D gene: NA; clone size: many; J gene: TRBJ2-7; V gene: TRBV10-2; CDR3 protein: CASTHRDEQYF; CDR3 DNA: TGCGCCAGCACTCACAGGGACGAGCAGTACTTC
D gene: NA; clone size: many; J gene: TRBJ2-7; V gene: TRBV7-2; CDR3 protein: CASSPYWGQGSEQYF; CDR3 DNA: TGTGCCAGCAGCCCCTATTGGGGCCAGGGGAGCGAGCAGTACTTC
D gene: NA; clone size: many; J gene: TRBJ1-1; V gene: TRBV4-2; CDR3 protein: CASSQWASQGVTEAFF; CDR3 DNA: TGTGCCAGCAGCCAGTGGGCTTCCCAGGGAGTCACTGAAGCTTTCTTT
D gene: TRBD2; clone size: NA; J gene: TRBJ2-1; V gene: TRBV11-2; CDR3 protein: CASSLFPRTSGGDPLNEQFF; CDR3 DNA: TGTGCCAGCAGCTTATTTCCCCGGACTAGCGGGGGGGATCCCCTCAATGAGCAGTTCTTC
D gene: NA; clone size: NA; J gene: TRBJ2-3; V gene: TRBV7-3; CDR3 protein: CASSSLLGADTQYF; CDR3 DNA: TGTGCCAGCAGCTCCCTCTTAGGAGCAGATACGCAGTATTTT
D gene: TRBD1; clone size: many; J gene: TRBJ2-5; V gene: TRBV19; CDR3 protein: CASRGTGTGQETQYF; CDR3 DNA: TGTGCCAGTAGGGGGACCGGGACAGGACAAGAGACCCAGTACTTC
D gene: NA; clone size: many; J gene: TRBJ2-2; V gene: TRBV6-5; CDR3 protein: CASSRTTGLPNGELFF; CDR3 DNA: TGTGCCAGCAGCCGAACGACAGGTCTCCCGAACGGGGAGCTGTTTTTT
D gene: NA; clone size: many; J gene: TRBJ1-1; V gene: TRBV10-3; CDR3 protein: CAISRGGGSLNTEAFF; CDR3 DNA: TGTGCCATCAGCCGGGGAGGAGGTAGCTTGAACACTGAAGCTTTCTTT
D gene: NA; clone size: few; J gene: TRBJ1-6; V gene: TRBV11-2; CDR3 protein: CASSLDLRAANSPLHF; CDR3 DNA: TGTGCCAGCAGCTTAGACCTTAGGGCGGCAAATTCACCCCTCCACTTT
D gene: NA; clone size: many; J gene: TRBJ2-5; V gene: TRBV15; CDR3 protein: CATRGARETQYF; CDR3 DNA: TGTGCCACCAGGGGGGCCCGGGAGACCCAGTACTTC